The text below deals with one T cell receptor beta chain. Its cognate antigen is unknown. Primers for the PCR totalled 60 Vbeta and 13 Jbeta. Sequencing was performed with immunoSEQ multiplex PCR; in TCRdb, only in-frame clones are kept and a portion is missing. The sample lists 180,000 or so clones, 60% to 80% occurring once. The data derive from a study of cytomegalovirus exposure and HLA in healthy donors. Study information: For the approximately 410 genotyped donors, 75% to 90% fell within the Caucasian-associated ancestry cluster. General study findings and limits: Analyses of presence/absence relied on an assumption of roughly uniform sequencing depth across donors.

This CDR3 is built from 15 residues. Germline V CDR1 and CDR2: LNHDA, SQIVND (reference sequence). Trimming removed 4 bases from V and 4 bases from J; junction bases left unmatched: 6. This TCR was sampled from a man aged 50 to 59 in good health and CMV-seropositive. Sequences were obtained from PBMCs. This chain joins TRBV19 and TRBJ2-1, with TRBD1 matching over 8 bases. In DNA, the CDR3 is TGTGCCAGTAGTACACGGACAGGGCTTTACAATGAGCAGTTCTTC. The encoded protein is CASSTRTGLYNEQFF.